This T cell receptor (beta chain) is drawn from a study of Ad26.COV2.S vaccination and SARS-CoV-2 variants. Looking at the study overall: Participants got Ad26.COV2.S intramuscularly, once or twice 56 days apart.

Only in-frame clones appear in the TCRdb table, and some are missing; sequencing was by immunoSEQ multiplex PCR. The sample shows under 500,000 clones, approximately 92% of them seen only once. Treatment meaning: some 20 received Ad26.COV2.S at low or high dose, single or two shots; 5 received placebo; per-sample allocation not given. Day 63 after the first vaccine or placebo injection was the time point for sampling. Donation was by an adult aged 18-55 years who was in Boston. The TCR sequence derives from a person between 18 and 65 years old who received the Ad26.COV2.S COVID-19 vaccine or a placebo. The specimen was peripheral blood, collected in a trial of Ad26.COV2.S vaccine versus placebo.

CDR3 region: CATWATGSREQYF. In nucleotides, the CDR3 is TGTGCCACGTGGGCCACAGGGTCTCGGGAGCAGTACTTC. The chain couples TRBV28 to TRBJ2-7; TRBD1 might be the D (6 bases). Germline CDR1 MDHEN, CDR2 SYDVKM. V lost 10 bases and J lost 7, with 20 bases in between. The CDR3 is 13 amino acids.